This T cell receptor beta chain was recorded in a study of cytotoxic CD8 clonotypes in ibrutinib-treated CLL. Study background: Averaging across samples gave roughly 260,000 productive templates and approximately 87,000 productive rearrangements.

Study outcomes and limitations: An increase in clonality occurred at ibrutinib response, followed by a return toward baseline at progression. Among the clonotypes, public ones were uncommon and contracted or held stable on treatment.

This clone was observed once. Its matching antigen is unknown. CDR1 is SGHRS, CDR2 YFSETQ, per germline. Trimming removed 3 bases from V and 3 bases from J, with 9 bases in between. There are 13 residues in the CDR3. T cells were sequenced at a targeted depth of 1 in 200,000 to 1 in 1 million. Measured with immunoSEQ multiplex PCR; TCRdb has only the in-frame clones, and not every one. The data show 250,000 to 350,000 clones, 65% to 85% seen once. This receptor was obtained from a human donor with chronic lymphocytic leukemia. V usage is TRBV5-1 and J usage is TRBJ2-5; D ambiguous. The sequences come from PBMCs, collected at disease progression, from a patient treated with ibrutinib. The CDR3 here is CASSSVPEETQYF. The CDR3 DNA sequence: TGCGCCAGCAGCTCAGTGCCGGAAGAGACCCAGTACTTC.